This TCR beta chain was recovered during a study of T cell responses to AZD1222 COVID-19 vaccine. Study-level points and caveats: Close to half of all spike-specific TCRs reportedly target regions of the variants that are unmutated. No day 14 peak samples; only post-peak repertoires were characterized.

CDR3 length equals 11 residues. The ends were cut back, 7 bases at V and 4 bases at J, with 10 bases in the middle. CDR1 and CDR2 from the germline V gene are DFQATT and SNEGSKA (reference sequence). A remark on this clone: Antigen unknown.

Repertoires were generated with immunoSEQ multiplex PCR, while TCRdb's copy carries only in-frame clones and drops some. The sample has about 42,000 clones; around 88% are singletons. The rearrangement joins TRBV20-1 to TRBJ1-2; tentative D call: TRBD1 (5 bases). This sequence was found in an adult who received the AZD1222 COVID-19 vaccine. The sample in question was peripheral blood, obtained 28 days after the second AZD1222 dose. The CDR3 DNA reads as TGCAGTGGGACACCCAGCTATGGCTACACCTTC. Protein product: CSGTPSYGYTF.